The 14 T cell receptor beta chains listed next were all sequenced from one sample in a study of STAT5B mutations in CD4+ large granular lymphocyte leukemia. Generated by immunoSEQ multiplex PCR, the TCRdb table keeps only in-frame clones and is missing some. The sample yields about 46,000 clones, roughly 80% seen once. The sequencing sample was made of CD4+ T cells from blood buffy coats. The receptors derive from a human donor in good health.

The CDR3 spells CASSLGSLSYNEQFF. Written as DNA, the CDR3 is TGCGCCAGCAGCTTGGGGAGCCTCTCCTACAATGAGCAGTTCTTC. This chain uses TRBV5-1 with TRBJ2-1; D not certain. The germline V gene has CDR1 SGHRS and CDR2 YFSETQ. CDR3 length: 15 amino acids. Trimming stripped 0 bases from V and 0 bases from J, with 7 bases between.

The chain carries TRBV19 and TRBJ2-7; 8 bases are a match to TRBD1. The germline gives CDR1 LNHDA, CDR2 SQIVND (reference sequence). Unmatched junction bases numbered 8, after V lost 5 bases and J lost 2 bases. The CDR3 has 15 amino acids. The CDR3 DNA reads TGTGCCAGTAGTCCCCGGTGGACAGGGACCTACGAGCAGTACTTC. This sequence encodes CASSPRWTGTYEQYF.

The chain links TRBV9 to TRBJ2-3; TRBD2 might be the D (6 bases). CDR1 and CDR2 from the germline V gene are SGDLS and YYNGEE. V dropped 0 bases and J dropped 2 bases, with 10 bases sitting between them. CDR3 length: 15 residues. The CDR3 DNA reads TGTGCCAGCAGCGTAGTGGGACTGCACACAGATACGCAGTATTTT. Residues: CASSVVGLHTDTQYF.

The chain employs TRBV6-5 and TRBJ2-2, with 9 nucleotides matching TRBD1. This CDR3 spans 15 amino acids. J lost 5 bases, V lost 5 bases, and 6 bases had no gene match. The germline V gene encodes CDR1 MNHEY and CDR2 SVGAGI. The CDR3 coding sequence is TGTGCCAGCAGTAATAGACAGGGGGGAACCGGGGAGCTGTTTTTT. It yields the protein CASSNRQGGTGELFF.

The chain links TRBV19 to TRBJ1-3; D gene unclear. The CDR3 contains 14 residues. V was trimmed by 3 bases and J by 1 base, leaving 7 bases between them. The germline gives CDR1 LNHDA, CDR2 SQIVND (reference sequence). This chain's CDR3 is CASSMQFSGNTIYF. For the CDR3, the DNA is TGTGCCAGTAGTATGCAGTTTTCTGGAAACACCATATATTTT. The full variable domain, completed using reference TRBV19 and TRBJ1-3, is DGGITQSPKYLFRKEGQNVTLSCEQNLNHDAMYWYRQDPGQGLRLIYYSQIVNDFQKGDIAEGYSVSREKKESFPLTVTSAQKNPTAFYLCASSMQFSGNTIYFGEGSWLTVV.

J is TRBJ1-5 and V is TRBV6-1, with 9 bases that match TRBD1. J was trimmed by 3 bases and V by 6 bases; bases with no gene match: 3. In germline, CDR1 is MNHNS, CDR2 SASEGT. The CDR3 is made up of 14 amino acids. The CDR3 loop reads CASRRTGANQPQHF. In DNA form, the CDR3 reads TGTGCCAGCAGGCGGACAGGGGCCAATCAGCCCCAGCATTTT.

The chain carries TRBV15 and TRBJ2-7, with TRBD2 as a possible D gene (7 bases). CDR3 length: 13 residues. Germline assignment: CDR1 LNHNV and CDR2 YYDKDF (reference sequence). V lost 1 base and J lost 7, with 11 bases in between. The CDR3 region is CATSRGGGEEQYF. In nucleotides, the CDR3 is TGTGCCACCAGCAGAGGGGGGGGCGAAGAGCAGTACTTC.

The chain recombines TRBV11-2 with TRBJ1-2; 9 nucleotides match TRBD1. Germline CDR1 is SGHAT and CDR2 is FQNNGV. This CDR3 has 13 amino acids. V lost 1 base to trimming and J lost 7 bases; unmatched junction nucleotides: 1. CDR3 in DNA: TGTGCCAGCAGCTTAGTGACAGGGGGTGGCTACACCTTC. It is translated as CASSLVTGGGYTF.

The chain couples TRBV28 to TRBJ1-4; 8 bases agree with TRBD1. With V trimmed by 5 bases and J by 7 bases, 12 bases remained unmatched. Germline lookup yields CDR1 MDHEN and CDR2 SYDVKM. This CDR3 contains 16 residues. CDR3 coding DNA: TGTGCCAGCAGTACGACTCGGGGACAGGAACTTGAAAAACTGTTTTTT. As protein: CASSTTRGQELEKLFF. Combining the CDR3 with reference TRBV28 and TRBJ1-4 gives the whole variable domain DVKVTQSSRYLVKRTGEKVFLECVQDMDHENMFWYRQDPGLGLRLIYFSYDVKMKEKGDIPEGYSVSREKKERFSLILESASTNQTSMYLCASSTTRGQELEKLFFGSGTQLSVL.

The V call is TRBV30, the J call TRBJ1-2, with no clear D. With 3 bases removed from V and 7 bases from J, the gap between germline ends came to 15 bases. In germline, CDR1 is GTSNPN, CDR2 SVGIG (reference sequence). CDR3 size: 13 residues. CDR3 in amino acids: CAWRGKGEGGYTF. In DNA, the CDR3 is TGTGCCTGGAGGGGCAAGGGAGAGGGTGGCTACACCTTC. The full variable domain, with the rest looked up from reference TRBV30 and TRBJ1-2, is SQTIHQWPATLVQPVGSPLSLECTVEGTSNPNLYWYRQAAGRGLQLLFYSVGIGQISSEVPQNLSASRPQDRQFILSSKKLLLSDSGFYLCAWRGKGEGGYTFGSGTRLTVV.

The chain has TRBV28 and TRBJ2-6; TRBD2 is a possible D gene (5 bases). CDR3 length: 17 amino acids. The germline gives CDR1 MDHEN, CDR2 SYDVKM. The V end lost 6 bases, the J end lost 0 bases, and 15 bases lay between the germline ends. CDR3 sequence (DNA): TGTGCCAGCAGGCAAGGACTTAGGTTCTCTGGGGCCAACGTCCTGACTTTC. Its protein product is CASRQGLRFSGANVLTF.

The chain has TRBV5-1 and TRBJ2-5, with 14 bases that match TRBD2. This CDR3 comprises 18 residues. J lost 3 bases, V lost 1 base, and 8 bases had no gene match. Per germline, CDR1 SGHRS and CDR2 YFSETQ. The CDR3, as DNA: TGCGCCAGCAGCTTGCCCCGGACTAGCGGGGGGATGGAAGAGACCCAGTACTTC. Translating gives CASSLPRTSGGMEETQYF.

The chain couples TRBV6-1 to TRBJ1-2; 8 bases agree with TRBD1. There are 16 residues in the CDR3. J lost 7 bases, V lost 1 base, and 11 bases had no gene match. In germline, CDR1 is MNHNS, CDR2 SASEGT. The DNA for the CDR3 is TGTGCCAGCAGTGAAGACAGGGGGGTCGATGGAGGTGGCTACACCTTC. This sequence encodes CASSEDRGVDGGGYTF.

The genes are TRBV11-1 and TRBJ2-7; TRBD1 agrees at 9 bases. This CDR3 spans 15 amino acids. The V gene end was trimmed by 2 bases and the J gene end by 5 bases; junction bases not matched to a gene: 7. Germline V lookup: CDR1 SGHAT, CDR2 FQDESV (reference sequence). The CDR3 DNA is TGTGCCAGCAGCTTATTGTTTGGGACAGGGAACGAGCAGTACTTC. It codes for CASSLLFGTGNEQYF.